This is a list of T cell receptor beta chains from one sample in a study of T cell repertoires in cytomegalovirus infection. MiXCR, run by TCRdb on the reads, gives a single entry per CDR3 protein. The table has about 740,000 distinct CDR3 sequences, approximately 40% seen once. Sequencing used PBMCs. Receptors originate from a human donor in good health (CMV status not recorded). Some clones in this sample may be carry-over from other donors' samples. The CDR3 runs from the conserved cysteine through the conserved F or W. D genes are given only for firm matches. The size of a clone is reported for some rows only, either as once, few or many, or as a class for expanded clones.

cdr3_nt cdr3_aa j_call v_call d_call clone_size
TGTGCCAGTAGTATGGTGGGACAGGGGACTCTGAGGCCCTACGAGCAGTACTTC CASSMVGQGTLRPYEQYF TRBJ2-7 TRBV19 TRBD1 -
TGTGCCAGCAGTTTAATGGTTCTCAGCAGGAATGAAAAACTGTTTTTT CASSLMVLSRNEKLFF TRBJ1-4 TRBV12-3/TRBV12-4 - few
TGTGCCAGCAGTTCCTACCAACACAGGGCCCTCACAGATACGCAGTATTTT CASSSYQHRALTDTQYF TRBJ2-3 TRBV27 - -
TGTGCCAGCACTACTGCGGACGGTCGCTCCTACAATGAGCAGTTCTTC CASTTADGRSYNEQFF TRBJ2-1 TRBV28 - once
TGTGCCAGCAGCGCAGAGGGGGGCACAGATACGCAGTATTTT CASSAEGGTDTQYF TRBJ2-3 TRBV7-8 - -
TGTGCCAGCAGCTTTTGGGGGCGAACCAACACTGAAGCTTTCTTT CASSFWGRTNTEAFF TRBJ1-1 TRBV7-9 - few
TGCGCCAGTTCTTCCACGGGGGATAACTATGGCTACACCTTC CASSSTGDNYGYTF TRBJ1-2 TRBV5-1 - -
TGTGCCAGCTCTCAAACTAGCGGGGGCCAAGAGACCCAGTACTTC CASSQTSGGQETQYF TRBJ2-5 TRBV12-3/TRBV12-4 TRBD2 once
TGTGCCAGCAGCTTGGCCCCTCGCTTGTCGGGTTCACCCCTCCACTTT CASSLAPRLSGSPLHF TRBJ1-6 TRBV7-3 - -
TGTGCCATCAGTGAGTCACTGGTTCGGACTAGCGGGGACACAGATACGCAGTATTTT CAISESLVRTSGDTDTQYF TRBJ2-3 TRBV10-3 TRBD2 -
TGTGCCAGCAGTTTTAAAGGACAAATGGTCTCTGGGGCCAACGTCCTGACTTTC CASSFKGQMVSGANVLTF TRBJ2-6 TRBV6-5 - -
TGTGCCAGCCTTACTGCCACTGAAGCTTTCTTT CASLTATEAFF TRBJ1-1 TRBV28 - few
TGTGCCAGCAGCCCAGGGTTTGGGAACACTGAAGCTTTCTTT CASSPGFGNTEAFF TRBJ1-1 TRBV9 - -
TGTGCCAGCAGCCCCGGGCTCTCCTACGAGCAGTACTTC CASSPGLSYEQYF TRBJ2-7 TRBV7-6 - many
TGTGCCAGCAGCAACCGGGACAGGGGTTGGAGCAATCAGCCCCAGCATTTT CASSNRDRGWSNQPQHF TRBJ1-5 TRBV7-6 TRBD1 few
TGTGCCAGCAGCCAAGATTTAATGGGGGAGCAGTACTTC CASSQDLMGEQYF TRBJ2-7 TRBV3-1 - once
TGTGCCACCTCACCCGGGACAGGGGATAATTCACCCCTCCACTTT CATSPGTGDNSPLHF TRBJ1-6 TRBV27 TRBD1 few
TGTGCCAGCAGCCGAAAGGGAGATACGCAGTATTTT CASSRKGDTQYF TRBJ2-3 TRBV7-9 - few